This TCR beta chain was identified during a study of CD8 T cells in Susac syndrome. Overall study results and limits: It was acknowledged in the study that the number of individuals who were included in its TCR sequencing and HLA analysis was relatively small.

As for this clonotype: Its antigen is not known.

Sequencing of TCR beta was carried out in blood CD8+ and CD4+ T cells. Negative magnetic isolation gave CD8+ and CD4+ cells; FACS enriched CD8+ TEMRA. This CDR3 comprises 17 residues. V gave up 3 bases and J gave up 5 bases; unmatched junction bases: 13. The germline gives CDR1 MNHEY, CDR2 SVGEGT. An amount of RNA that ranged from roughly 0.45 to 1 ug was reverse transcribed with random hexamers. The amplification used immunoSEQ multiplex PCR on TCR beta CDR3; it spanned 54 Vbeta and 13 Jbeta. MiXCR was run by TCRdb on the immunoSEQ multiplex PCR reads, yielding one entry per CDR3 protein. The sample yields 65,000 to 80,000 distinct CDR3 sequences, 90% to 95% seen once.

The sequenced sample was CD8+ T cells from PBMCs. The clonotype was recovered from a human donor with multiple sclerosis. The chain employs TRBV6-2 or TRBV6-3 and TRBJ2-1; 7 bases map to TRBD2. The CDR3 DNA reads TGTGCCAGCAGTTATCCCCGGGCGCGGGGGAGGGACAATGAGCAGTTCTTC. It specifies CASSYPRARGRDNEQFF.